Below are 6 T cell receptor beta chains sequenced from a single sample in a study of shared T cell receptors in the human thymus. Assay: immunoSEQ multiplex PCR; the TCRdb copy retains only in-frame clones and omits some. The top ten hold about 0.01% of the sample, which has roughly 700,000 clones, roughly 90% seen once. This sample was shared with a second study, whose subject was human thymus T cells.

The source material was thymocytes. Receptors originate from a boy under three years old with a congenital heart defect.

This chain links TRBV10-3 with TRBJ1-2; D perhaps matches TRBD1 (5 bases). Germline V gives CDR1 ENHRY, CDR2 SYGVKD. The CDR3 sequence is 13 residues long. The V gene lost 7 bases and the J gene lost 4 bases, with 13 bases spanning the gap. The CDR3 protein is CAITTIDSYGYTF. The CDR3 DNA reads TGTGCCATCACCACTATAGACAGCTATGGCTACACCTTC.

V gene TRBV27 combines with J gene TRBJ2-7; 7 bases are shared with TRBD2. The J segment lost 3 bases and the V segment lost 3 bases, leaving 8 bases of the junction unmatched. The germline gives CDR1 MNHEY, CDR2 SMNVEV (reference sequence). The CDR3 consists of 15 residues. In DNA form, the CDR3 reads TGTGCCAGCAGTTTCTGGACTAGAGGCCACTACGAGCAGTACTTC. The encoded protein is CASSFWTRGHYEQYF.

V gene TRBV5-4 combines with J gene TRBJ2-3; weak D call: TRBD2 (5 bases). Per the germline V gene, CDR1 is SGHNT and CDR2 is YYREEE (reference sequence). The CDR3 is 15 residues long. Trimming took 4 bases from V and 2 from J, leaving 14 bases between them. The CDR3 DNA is TGTGCCAGCAGCCCAGATCGAGGACTCACAGATACGCAGTATTTT. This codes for CASSPDRGLTDTQYF.

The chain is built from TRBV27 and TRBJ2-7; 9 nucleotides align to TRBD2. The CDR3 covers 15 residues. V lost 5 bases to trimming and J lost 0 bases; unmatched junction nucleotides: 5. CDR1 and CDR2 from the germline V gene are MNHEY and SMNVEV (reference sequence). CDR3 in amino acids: CASSTHSGGSYEQYF. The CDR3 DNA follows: TGTGCCAGCAGTACACATAGCGGGGGCTCCTACGAGCAGTACTTC.

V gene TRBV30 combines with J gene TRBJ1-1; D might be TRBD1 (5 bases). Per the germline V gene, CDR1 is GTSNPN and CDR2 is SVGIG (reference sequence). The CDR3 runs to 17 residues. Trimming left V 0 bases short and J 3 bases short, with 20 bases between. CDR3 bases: TGTGCCTGGAGTGTACTTCAGTCGGACAAGGCGGACACTGAAGCTTTCTTT. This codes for CAWSVLQSDKADTEAFF.

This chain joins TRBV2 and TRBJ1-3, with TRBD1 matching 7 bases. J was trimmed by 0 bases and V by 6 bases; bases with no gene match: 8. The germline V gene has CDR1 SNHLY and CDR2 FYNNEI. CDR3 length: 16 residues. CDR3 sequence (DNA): TGTGCCAGCAGCCTAGGACAGGACCTCTCTGGAAACACCATATATTTT. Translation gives CASSLGQDLSGNTIYF.